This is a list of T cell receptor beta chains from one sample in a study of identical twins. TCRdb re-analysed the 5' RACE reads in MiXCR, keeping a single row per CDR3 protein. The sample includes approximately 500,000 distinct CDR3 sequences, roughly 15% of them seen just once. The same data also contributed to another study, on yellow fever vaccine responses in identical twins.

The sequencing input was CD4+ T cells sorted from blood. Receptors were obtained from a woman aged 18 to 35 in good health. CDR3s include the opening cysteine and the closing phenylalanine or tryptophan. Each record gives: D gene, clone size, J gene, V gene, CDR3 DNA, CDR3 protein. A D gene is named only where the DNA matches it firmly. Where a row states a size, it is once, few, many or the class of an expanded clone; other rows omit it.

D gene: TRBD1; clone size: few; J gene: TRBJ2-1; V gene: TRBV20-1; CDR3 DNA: TGCAGTGCTATCCCCGGGACAGCATACAATGAGCAGTTCTTC; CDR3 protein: CSAIPGTAYNEQFF
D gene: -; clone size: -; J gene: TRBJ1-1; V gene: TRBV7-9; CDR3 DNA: TGTGCCAGCAGTCGTCAGGGGTCCGCATTGAACACTGAAGCTTTCTTT; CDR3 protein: CASSRQGSALNTEAFF
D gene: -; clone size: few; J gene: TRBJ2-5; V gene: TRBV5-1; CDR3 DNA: TGCGCCAGCAGCTTGATTGGTGGCACCCCAATTGGGGAGACCCAGTACTTC; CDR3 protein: CASSLIGGTPIGETQYF
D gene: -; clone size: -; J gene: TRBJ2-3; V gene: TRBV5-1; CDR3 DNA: TGCGCCAGCAGCTTGGCGGGGGATGCAGATACGCAGTATTTT; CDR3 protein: CASSLAGDADTQYF
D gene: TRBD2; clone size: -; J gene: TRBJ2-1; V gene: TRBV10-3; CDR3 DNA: TGTGCCGCCGGGGGGGTCCCCAAGGAGCAGTTCTTC; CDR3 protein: CAAGGVPKEQFF
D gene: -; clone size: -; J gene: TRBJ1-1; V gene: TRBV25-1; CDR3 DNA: TGTGCCAGCAGTGAATGGGCGAGCACTGAAGCTTTCTTT; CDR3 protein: CASSEWASTEAFF
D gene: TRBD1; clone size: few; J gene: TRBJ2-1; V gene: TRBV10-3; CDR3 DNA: TGTGCCATCAGCCCCGCGCCGGGACAGGAGACGAACAGTGAGCAGTTCTTC; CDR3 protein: CAISPAPGQETNSEQFF
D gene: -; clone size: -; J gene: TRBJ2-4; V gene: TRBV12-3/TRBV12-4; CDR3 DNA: TGTGCCAGCAGTTTAGGGGGAAACATTCAGTACTTC; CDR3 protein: CASSLGGNIQYF
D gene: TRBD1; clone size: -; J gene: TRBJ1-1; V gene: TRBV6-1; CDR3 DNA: TGTGCCAGCAGTGAGGACAGGGGGTTTACTGAAGCTTTCTTT; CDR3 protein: CASSEDRGFTEAFF
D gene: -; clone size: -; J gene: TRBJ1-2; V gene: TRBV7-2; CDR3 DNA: TGTGCCAGCAGCTTAGCCACCGACAGCGGAGCCTATGGCTACACCTTC; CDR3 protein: CASSLATDSGAYGYTF
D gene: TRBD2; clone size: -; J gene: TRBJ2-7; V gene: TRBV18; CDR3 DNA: TGTGCCAGCTCACCAGGCGGGACTAGCGGGAGCTACGAGCAGTACTTC; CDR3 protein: CASSPGGTSGSYEQYF
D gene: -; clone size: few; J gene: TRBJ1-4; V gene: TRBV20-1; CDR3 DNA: TGCAGTGCTAGAGATACGGGGGAAAAACTGTTTTTT; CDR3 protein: CSARDTGEKLFF
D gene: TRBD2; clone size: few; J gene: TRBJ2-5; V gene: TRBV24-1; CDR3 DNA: TGTGCCACCAGTGCTCAAGCGGGGGGGCTTGAGACCCAGTACTTC; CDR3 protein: CATSAQAGGLETQYF
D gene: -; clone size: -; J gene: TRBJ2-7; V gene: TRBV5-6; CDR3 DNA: TGTGCCAGCAGCCGAGAGGGGAGATTCTACGAGCAGTACTTC; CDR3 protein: CASSREGRFYEQYF
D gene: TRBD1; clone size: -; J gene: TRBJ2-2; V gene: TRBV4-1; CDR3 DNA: TGCGCCAGCAGCCAAGCCCGGATGGACAGGGTGAACACCGGGGAGCTGTTTTTT; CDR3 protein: CASSQARMDRVNTGELFF
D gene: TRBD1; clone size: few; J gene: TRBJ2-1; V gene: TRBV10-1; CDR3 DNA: TGCGCCAGCAGTGAGACCGGACAGGGGACAAATGAGCAGTTCTTC; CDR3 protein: CASSETGQGTNEQFF
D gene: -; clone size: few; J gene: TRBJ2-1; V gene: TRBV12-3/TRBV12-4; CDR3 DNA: TGTGCCAGCAGCCCGAGCAGGAATGAGCAGTTCTTC; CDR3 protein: CASSPSRNEQFF
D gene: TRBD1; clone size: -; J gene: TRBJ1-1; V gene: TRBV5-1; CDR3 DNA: TGCGCCAGCAGCCCCGGACAGGGTACCACTGAAGCTTTCTTT; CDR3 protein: CASSPGQGTTEAFF
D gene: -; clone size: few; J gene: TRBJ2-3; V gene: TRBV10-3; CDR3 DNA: TGTGCCATCTCAGGGGCGAGGGGGTCCGATACGCAGTATTTT; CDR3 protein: CAISGARGSDTQYF
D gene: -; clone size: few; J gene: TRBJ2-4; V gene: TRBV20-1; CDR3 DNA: TGCAGTGCTAGAGTGGCAACGCCAGGAAACATTCAGTACTTC; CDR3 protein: CSARVATPGNIQYF
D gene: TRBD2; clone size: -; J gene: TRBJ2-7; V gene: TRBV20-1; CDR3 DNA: TGCAGTGCTACCACGGGGGGGGCCGGGAGTTACGAGCAGTACTTC; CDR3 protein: CSATTGGAGSYEQYF
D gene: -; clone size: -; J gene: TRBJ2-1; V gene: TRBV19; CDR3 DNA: TGTGCCAGTAACGGCGGGGCGACCCACAATGAGCAGTTCTTC; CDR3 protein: CASNGGATHNEQFF
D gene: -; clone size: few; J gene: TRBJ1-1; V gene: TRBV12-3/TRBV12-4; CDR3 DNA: TGTGCCAGCAGTTTAGGGGGGGTCTCCACTGAAGCTTTCTTT; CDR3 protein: CASSLGGVSTEAFF
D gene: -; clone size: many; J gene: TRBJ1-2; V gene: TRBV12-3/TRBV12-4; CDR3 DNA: TGTGCCAGCAGTTTAATAGACTATGGCTACACCTTC; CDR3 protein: CASSLIDYGYTF
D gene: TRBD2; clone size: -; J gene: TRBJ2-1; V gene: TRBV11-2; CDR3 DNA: TGTGCCAGCAGCTCGCTTCCGGGACTAGCGTCGGATGAGCAGTTCTTC; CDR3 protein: CASSSLPGLASDEQFF
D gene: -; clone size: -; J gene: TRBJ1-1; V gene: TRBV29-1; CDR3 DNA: TGCAGCGGCGTCATCCAGGGCGCTGAAGCTTTCTTT; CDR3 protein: CSGVIQGAEAFF
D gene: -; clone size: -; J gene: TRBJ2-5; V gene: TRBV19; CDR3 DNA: TGTGCCAGTAGTATAGGGGCGGCGGAGACCCAGTACTTC; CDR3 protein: CASSIGAAETQYF
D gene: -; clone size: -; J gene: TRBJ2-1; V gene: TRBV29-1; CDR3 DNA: TGCAGCGTTGATTGGGGGAATGAGCAGTTCTTC; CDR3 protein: CSVDWGNEQFF
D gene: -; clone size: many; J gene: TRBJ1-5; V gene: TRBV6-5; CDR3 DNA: TGTGCCAGCAACAAGCCCCAGGGGCCCCAGCATTTT; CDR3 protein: CASNKPQGPQHF